Below, 8 T cell receptor beta chains from the same sample are listed, as sequenced in a study of cytomegalovirus exposure and HLA in healthy donors (dated by TCRdb to the late 2010s). To prepare the library, the immunoSEQ multiplex PCR assay was applied. In TCRdb, the immuneACCESS table is reduced to in-frame sequences with V and J assigned. These tables do not hold every clone; where another copy was compared, an unresolved V gene accounts for under half, and the others remain unexplained. This sample gives 89,000 or so clones in total; about 93% of them show up just once. The ten largest clonotypes hold about 1.1% of the sample. Material for sequencing was PBMCs. These receptors were obtained from a woman aged 25 to 39 in good health and CMV-seropositive.

This chain connects TRBV15 to TRBJ1-3; D remains ambiguous. Between the trimmed V and J ends, which lost 0 bases and 0 bases, there was a span of 6 bases. This CDR3 region has 15 residues. CDR1 and CDR2 from the germline V gene are LNHNV and YYDKDF (reference sequence). The CDR3 is CATSRDVNSGNTIYF. CDR3 DNA: TGTGCCACCAGCAGAGATGTAAACTCTGGAAACACCATATATTTT. Full variable domain (outside the CDR3, taken from reference TRBV15 and TRBJ1-3): DAMVIQNPRYQVTQFGKPVTLSCSQTLNHNVMYWYQQKSSQAPKLLFHYYDKDFNNEADTPDNFQSRRPNTSFCFLDIRSPGLGDTAMYLCATSRDVNSGNTIYFGEGSWLTVV.

Details on this clone: The junction departs from germline at one end; a sequencing error may be responsible. The chain has TRBV5-6 and TRBJ2-3, with 9 positions matching TRBD2. CDR1 and CDR2 from the germline V gene are SGHDT and YYEEEE. CDR3 length equals 14 residues. The CDR3 here is CASTRLAATDAQYF. The CDR3 nucleotides are TGTGCCAGCACCCGACTAGCGGCCACAGATGCGCAGTATTTT.

This clone was observed a handful of times. The CDR3 region is CASSPLDRAALSRELFF. The CDR3 DNA reads as TGTGCCAGCAGCCCCCTAGACAGGGCAGCCTTGAGCAGGGAGCTGTTTTTT. The chain joins TRBV7-2 to TRBJ2-2, with 7 bases aligning to TRBD1. The CDR3 is 17 amino acids. Germline V CDR1 and CDR2: SGHTA, FQGNSA. V lost 5 bases and J lost 9; bases outside the gene matches: 18. Combining the CDR3 with reference TRBV7-2 and TRBJ2-2 gives the whole variable domain GAGVSQSPSNKVTEKGKDVELRCDPISGHTALYWYRQSLGQGLEFLIYFQGNSAPDKSGLPSDRFSAERTGGSVSTLTIQRTQQEDSAVYLCASSPLDRAALSRELFFGEGSRLTVL.

This clone showed up just a few times. The chain combines TRBV6-5 with TRBJ2-2, with D perhaps TRBD2 (6 bases). CDR1 and CDR2 from the germline V gene are MNHEY and SVGAGI. This CDR3 comprises 15 residues. V lost 6 bases and J 5 bases, leaving 16 bases between the germline ends. CDR3 protein: CASSPSFLATGELFF. CDR3 nucleotides: TGTGCCAGCAGCCCATCTTTCCTAGCGACCGGGGAGCTGTTTTTT.

The CDR3 DNA reads TGTGCCAGCAGCCCGGGGTTCATCCAAGAGACCCAGTACTTC. The encoded protein is CASSPGFIQETQYF. This chain connects TRBV5-6 to TRBJ2-5, with TRBD2 as a possible D gene (5 bases). Trimming took off 4 bases at V and 1 base at J, with 11 bases between the two ends. Germline V gives CDR1 SGHDT, CDR2 YYEEEE. This CDR3 has 14 residues.

This chain uses TRBV9 with TRBJ2-7; TRBD2 aligns across 9 bases. The CDR3 is made up of 14 amino acids. V lost 0 bases to trimming and J lost 3 bases; unmatched junction nucleotides: 1. From germline, CDR1 is SGDLS and CDR2 YYNGEE. CDR3 region: CASSVASGVYEQYF. CDR3 coding DNA: TGTGCCAGCAGCGTAGCTAGCGGGGTCTACGAGCAGTACTTC.

This rearrangement joins TRBV11-2 to TRBJ2-7, with a tentative D call TRBD2 (5 bases). Trimming left V 2 bases short and J 2 bases short, with 10 bases between. The CDR3 runs to 14 residues. Germline CDR1 is SGHAT and CDR2 is FQNNGV. CDR3 amino acids: CASSLNGLTYEQYF. In nucleotides, the CDR3 is TGTGCCAGCAGCTTAAACGGACTCACCTACGAGCAGTACTTC.

This clone showed up just once. The chain carries TRBV6-5 and TRBJ2-2; D is possibly TRBD2 (6 bases). V was cut by 0 bases and J by 4 bases, with 12 bases left in between. The V gene's germline CDR1 is MNHEY and CDR2 SVGAGI. The CDR3 runs to 16 residues. The CDR3 region has the DNA TGTGCCAGCAGTTACTCAGCAGGGCGGGGCACCGGGGAGCTGTTTTTT. Translated, it gives CASSYSAGRGTGELFF.